These 7 T cell receptor beta chains originate from one sample sequenced in a study of cytomegalovirus exposure and HLA in healthy donors. 13 Jbeta primers and 60 Vbeta primers were used for the PCR. Only in-frame clones appear in the TCRdb table, and some are missing; sequencing was by immunoSEQ multiplex PCR. The table shows roughly 80,000 clones, with approximately 84% occurring only once. The sequenced material came from PBMCs. The receptors were sampled from a woman between 45 and 65 years old in good health and CMV-seronegative.

This clone was counted only a few times. The V gene is TRBV4-1, the J gene TRBJ1-1, with unresolved D. This CDR3 is 14 amino acids long. V was cut by 0 bases and J by 4 bases, with 9 bases left in between. Per the germline V gene, CDR1 is MGHRA and CDR2 is YSYEKL. CDR3 sequence reads: CASSQEVKSTEAFF. For the CDR3, the DNA is TGCGCCAGCAGCCAAGAGGTTAAGAGCACTGAAGCTTTCTTT.

The V call is TRBV5-6, the J call TRBJ1-1; D is unclear. V was cut by 0 bases and J by 0 bases, with 12 bases left in between. The CDR3 consists of 16 residues. The germline gives CDR1 SGHDT, CDR2 YYEEEE. CDR3 coding DNA: TGTGCCAGCAGCTTGGTCTCAGTTTTGTTGAACACTGAAGCTTTCTTT. Its translation: CASSLVSVLLNTEAFF.

The gene calls are TRBV29-1 and TRBJ2-2; 7 nucleotides align to TRBD1. V lost 1 base to trimming and J lost 1 base; unmatched junction nucleotides: 9. The length of the CDR3 is 17 residues. Germline assignment: CDR1 SQVTM and CDR2 ANQGSEA. Here the CDR3 DNA reads TGCAGCGTTGAAGGAGTGATGAGACAGGGGAACACCGGGGAGCTGTTTTTT. Translated: CSVEGVMRQGNTGELFF.

This sequence joins TRBV28 and TRBJ1-5; D uncertain. The germline V gene encodes CDR1 MDHEN and CDR2 SYDVKM. The CDR3 consists of 12 residues. V dropped 1 base and J dropped 6 bases, with 4 bases sitting between them. The CDR3 region is CASSLLSQPQHF. CDR3 nucleotide sequence: TGTGCCAGCAGTTTATTGAGTCAGCCCCAGCATTTT.

This clone was recorded a few times. The chain links TRBV27 to TRBJ1-1; 10 positions agree with TRBD1. The trim removed 5 bases at V and 4 bases at J, leaving 7 bases unmatched. The CDR3 covers 15 residues. The germline gives CDR1 MNHEY, CDR2 SMNVEV (reference sequence). Here the CDR3 reads CASSPWDRGGTEAFF. The CDR3 bases are TGTGCCAGCAGTCCTTGGGACAGGGGAGGCACTGAAGCTTTCTTT.

The chain carries TRBV13 and TRBJ2-7, with 15 bases aligning to TRBD2. The CDR3 loop spans 18 amino acids. From germline, CDR1 is PRHDT and CDR2 FYEKMQ (reference sequence). With V trimmed by 5 bases and J by 0 bases, 8 bases remained unmatched. The CDR3 nucleotides are TGTGCCAGCAGCACCGGACTAGCGGGAGGGCAGAGCTCCTACGAGCAGTACTTC. It codes for CASSTGLAGGQSSYEQYF. The variable domain in full, with the rest retrieved from reference TRBV13 and TRBJ2-7, is AAGVIQSPRHLIKEKRETATLKCYPIPRHDTVYWYQQGPGQDPQFLISFYEKMQSDKGSIPDRFSAQQFSDYHSELNMSSLELGDSALYFCASSTGLAGGQSSYEQYFGPGTRLTVT.

This chain connects TRBV27 to TRBJ1-2, with TRBD1 identical over 7 bases. J gave up 4 bases and V 2 bases, and 7 bases lay outside the gene matches. Germline-derived CDR1 and CDR2 are MNHEY and SMNVEV (reference sequence). The CDR3 is made up of 15 amino acids. The chain's CDR3 is CASSLSPQGGYGYTF. As DNA, the CDR3 is TGTGCCAGCAGTTTAAGCCCCCAGGGGGGCTATGGCTACACCTTC.